This T cell receptor beta chain was identified in a study of metastatic and nonmetastatic thyroid tumors. TCRdb re-called clones via MiXCR from the PCR reads. The sample carries roughly 5,200 clones, 28% recorded once. Every patient underwent thyroid surgery untreated. Whole-study results and caveats: The reported finding was significantly higher TCR beta diversity in malignant thyroid tumors relative to benign nodules, in blood and tumor.

In regard to this clone: The target antigen is unknown.

The sequenced sample was adjacent normal tissue. This TCR was recovered from a female donor with papillary thyroid cancer or a benign thyroid nodule (not recorded which). Some clones in this sample may be carry-over from other donors' samples.

The CDR3 region is CASSARLGGSYNEQFF. The CDR3 bases are TGTGCCAGCAGCGCACGACTCGGCGGCTCCTACAATGAGCAGTTCTTC. The chain has TRBV11-3 and TRBJ2-1, with unresolved D. Germline V lookup: CDR1 SGHNT, CDR2 YENEEA. CDR3 length equals 16 residues. The V gene lost 5 bases and the J gene lost 0 bases, with 14 bases spanning the gap.